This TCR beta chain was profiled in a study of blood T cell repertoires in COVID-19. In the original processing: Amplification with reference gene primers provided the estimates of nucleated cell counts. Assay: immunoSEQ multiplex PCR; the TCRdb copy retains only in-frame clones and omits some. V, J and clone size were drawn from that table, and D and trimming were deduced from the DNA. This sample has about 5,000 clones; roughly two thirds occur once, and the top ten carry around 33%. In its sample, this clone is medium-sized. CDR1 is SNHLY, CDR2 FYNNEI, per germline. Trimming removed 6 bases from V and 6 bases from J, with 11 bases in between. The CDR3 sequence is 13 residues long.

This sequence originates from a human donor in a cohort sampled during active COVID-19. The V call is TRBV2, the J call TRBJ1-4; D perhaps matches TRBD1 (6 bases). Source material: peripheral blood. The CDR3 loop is CASRRGLDEKLFF. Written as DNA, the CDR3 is TGTGCCAGCAGAAGGGGGTTAGATGAAAAACTGTTTTTT.